The subject of this entry is one TCR beta chain. Its antigen is currently unknown. These data belong to a study of tissue T cells after allogeneic stem cell transplantation. Sequencing of TCRbeta CDR3 at survey depth gave sequences and template counts. Generated by immunoSEQ multiplex PCR, the TCRdb table keeps only in-frame clones and is missing some. Seen here are thousands of clones, nearly 70% observed once, and the top ten hold approximately 7.7%. CDR1 is SGHTA, CDR2 FQGTGA, per germline. V lost 9 bases, J lost 2 bases, and 8 bases stayed unmatched. The CDR3 sequence is 14 residues long. Study results and limitations: This small cohort was clinically heterogeneous, and sampling depth was a limitation. Anatomically similar tissues had similar TCR repertoires within each patient.

Autopsy tissues included GI tract, liver, skin and lymphoid organs. The clonotype was recovered from a female donor over 55 with lung cancer. The V gene is TRBV7-3, the J gene TRBJ2-3, with 7 bases lining up with TRBD2. Sequences were derived from tissue from the colon, sampled at autopsy. DNA for the CDR3: TGTGCCAGTCGGGGGGACTTACACACAGATACGCAGTATTTT. Translation gives CASRGDLHTDTQYF. The full variable domain, completed using reference TRBV7-3 and TRBJ2-3, is GAGVSQTPSNKVTEKGKYVELRCDPISGHTALYWYRQSLGQGPEFLIYFQGTGAADDSGLPNDRFFAVRPEGSVSTLKIQRTERGDSAVYLCASRGDLHTDTQYFGPGTRLTVL.